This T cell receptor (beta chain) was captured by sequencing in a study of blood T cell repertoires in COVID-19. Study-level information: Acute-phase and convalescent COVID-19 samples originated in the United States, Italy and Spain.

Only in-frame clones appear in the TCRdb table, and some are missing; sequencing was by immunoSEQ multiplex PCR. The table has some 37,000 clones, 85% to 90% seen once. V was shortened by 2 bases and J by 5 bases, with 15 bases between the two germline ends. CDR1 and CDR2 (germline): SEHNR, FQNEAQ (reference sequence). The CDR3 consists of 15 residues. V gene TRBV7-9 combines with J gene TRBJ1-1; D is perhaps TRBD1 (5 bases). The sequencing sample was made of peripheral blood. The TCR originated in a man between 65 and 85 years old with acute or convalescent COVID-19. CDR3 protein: CASSLKSTGGTEAFF. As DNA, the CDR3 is TGTGCCAGCAGCTTAAAGTCCACGGGGGGTACTGAAGCTTTCTTT.